What follows are 14 T cell receptor beta chains derived from one specimen sequenced in a study of blood T cell repertoires in COVID-19. TCRdb's copy holds only in-frame clones and misses some; the assay was immunoSEQ multiplex PCR. The table includes around 250,000 clones, 75% to 90% detected once. The sample was PBMCs or T cells enriched from blood (not recorded which). All receptors come from a woman aged 50 to 60 who had recovered from COVID-19.

The chain couples TRBV15 to TRBJ2-3; TRBD1 is a possible D gene (6 bases). This CDR3 region has 15 residues. Trimming stripped 3 bases from V and 0 bases from J, with 10 bases between. CDR1 and CDR2 from the germline V gene are LNHNV and YYDKDF (reference sequence). The CDR3, as DNA: TGTGCCACCAGCAGTGGACAGACTAGCACAGATACGCAGTATTTT. As protein: CATSSGQTSTDTQYF.

This clone was found once. This sequence joins TRBV28 and TRBJ2-3; possible D gene TRBD1, 8 bases. CDR1 is MDHEN, CDR2 SYDVKM, per germline. The CDR3 has 20 amino acids. The V and J ends lost 3 bases and 1 base respectively, with 26 bases between them. This CDR3 is CASSFNNDRGRREGTDTQYF. The CDR3 nucleotides are TGTGCCAGCAGTTTTAATAACGACAGGGGAAGACGGGAGGGCACAGATACGCAGTATTTT.

CDR3 DNA sequence: TGCGCCAGCAGCTTGGGACTGCCGACCTCCTACGAGCAGTACTTC. Protein product: CASSLGLPTSYEQYF. The chain carries TRBV5-1 and TRBJ2-7, with D hard to call. V lost 0 bases to trimming and J lost 0 bases, with 10 bases between them. Germline CDR1 is SGHRS and CDR2 is YFSETQ. This CDR3 region has 15 residues. The whole variable domain, remainder taken from reference TRBV5-1 and TRBJ2-7, is KAGVTQTPRYLIKTRGQQVTLSCSPISGHRSVSWYQQTPGQGLQFLFEYFSETQRNKGNFPGRFSGRQFSNSRSEMNVSTLELGDSALYLCASSLGLPTSYEQYFGPGTRLTVT.

The V and J genes are TRBV10-3 and TRBJ1-6, with a possible D match to TRBD1 (5 bases). Germline V CDR1 and CDR2: ENHRY, SYGVKD. V gave up 8 bases and J gave up 9 bases, with 17 bases separating them. CDR3 size: 14 residues. CDR3 residues: CAIGEGREFSPLHF. The CDR3 DNA follows: TGTGCCATCGGGGAGGGCAGGGAATTTTCACCCCTCCACTTT.

The V and J genes are TRBV5-4 and TRBJ1-6; a possible D gene is TRBD1 (6 bases). Trimming shortened V by 2 bases and J by 8 bases, and 11 bases separated the two germline ends. Germline loops: CDR1 SGHNT, CDR2 YYREEE (reference sequence). CDR3 length: 14 residues. CDR3 amino acids: CASSLQGHDSPLHF. CDR3 sequence (DNA): TGTGCCAGCAGCTTACAGGGCCACGATTCACCCCTCCACTTT.

In DNA, the CDR3 is TGTGCCAGCAGTTCCCCCGGGGGGACAGGGCAAGCCAATTCACCCCTCCACTTT. It codes for CASSSPGGTGQANSPLHF. The gene calls are TRBV28 and TRBJ1-6; 9 bases align to TRBD1. This CDR3 is built from 18 residues. Unmatched junction bases numbered 14, after V lost 4 bases and J lost 7 bases. CDR1 and CDR2 from the germline V gene are MDHEN and SYDVKM.

The V call is TRBV24-1, the J call TRBJ2-2; 15 nucleotides line up with TRBD2. This CDR3 region has 18 residues. Germline V CDR1 and CDR2: KGHDR, SFDVKD. V shed 7 bases and J 5 bases; nucleotides not matched to a gene: 10. The CDR3: CATSPPKGTSGRTGELFF. CDR3 nucleotides: TGTGCCACCAGCCCACCAAAGGGGACTAGCGGGAGGACCGGGGAGCTGTTTTTT.

The CDR3 nucleotides read TGTGCCAGCAGCTTGGGGGGAGTGATCCACGAGCAGTACTTC. Amino acids: CASSLGGVIHEQYF. The rearrangement links TRBV7-9 to TRBJ2-7, with D perhaps matching TRBD2 (6 bases). CDR1 is SEHNR and CDR2 is FQNEAQ in the germline V gene (reference sequence). The CDR3 consists of 14 residues. V was pared by 3 bases and J by 5 bases, with 14 bases between.

V and J are TRBV5-1 and TRBJ2-7, with TRBD2 matching 12 bases. The germline gives CDR1 SGHRS, CDR2 YFSETQ. The ends lost 4 bases at V and 5 bases at J; junction bases unmatched: 7. This CDR3 contains 15 residues. CDR3 region: CASSTTSGSFNEQYF. CDR3 in DNA: TGCGCCAGCAGCACGACTAGCGGGAGTTTCAACGAGCAGTACTTC.

The V and J genes are TRBV14 and TRBJ2-7; unclear D gene. This CDR3 is 13 amino acids long. The germline V gene encodes CDR1 SGHDN and CDR2 FVKESK. V was clipped by 1 base and J by 9 bases, with 13 bases between them. This CDR3 reads CASSQVRMAPQYF. DNA of the CDR3: TGTGCCAGCAGCCAAGTCAGGATGGCACCGCAGTACTTC. Based on the CDR3 plus reference TRBV14 and TRBJ2-7, the full variable domain is EAGVTQFPSHSVIEKGQTVTLRCDPISGHDNLYWYRRVMGKEIKFLLHFVKESKQDESGMPNNRFLAERTGGTYSTLKVQPAELEDSGVYFCASSQVRMAPQYFGPGTRLTVT.

The chain couples TRBV7-2 to TRBJ2-3; 11 nucleotides agree with TRBD2. The V and J ends lost 2 bases and 0 bases, in that order; junction bases with no gene match: 4. This CDR3 spans 17 amino acids. Germline CDR1 reads SGHTA; CDR2 reads FQGNSA. In nucleotides, the CDR3 is TGTGCCAGCAGCTTACGGACTAGCGGGCTGAGCACAGATACGCAGTATTTT. Amino acid sequence: CASSLRTSGLSTDTQYF.

This chain joins TRBV19 and TRBJ1-1; 8 bases are shared with TRBD1. Germline assignment: CDR1 LNHDA and CDR2 SQIVND (reference sequence). This CDR3 spans 15 amino acids. V trimming: 6 bases; J trimming: 3 bases; junction bases outside the gene matches: 9. The CDR3 sequence is CASRTTGGSYTEAFF. As DNA, the CDR3 is TGTGCCAGTAGAACCACAGGGGGGTCGTACACTGAAGCTTTCTTT.

The chain uses TRBV10-3 and TRBJ1-1; 12 nucleotides line up with TRBD1. Germline V CDR1 and CDR2: ENHRY, SYGVKD. This CDR3 is built from 13 residues. V lost 8 bases, J lost 6 bases, and 4 bases stayed unmatched. CDR3 amino acids: CAIGDRGLSEAFF. The CDR3 DNA sequence: TGTGCCATCGGGGACAGGGGGCTTTCTGAAGCTTTCTTT.

This chain connects TRBV6-4 to TRBJ1-3, with 7 bases aligning to TRBD1. With V trimmed by 5 bases and J by 2 bases, 6 bases remained unmatched. Germline values: CDR1 MRHNA, CDR2 SNTAGT. The CDR3 totals 15 residues. CDR3 sequence (DNA): TGTGCCAGCAGTTTTACAGGGGCTCCTGGAAACACCATATATTTT. Translating gives CASSFTGAPGNTIYF.